These T cell receptor beta chains were read from a single sample in a study of response to subunit inactivated influenza vaccine. One entry per CDR3 protein results from TCRdb running MiXCR on the RT-PCR reads. Among some 480,000 distinct CDR3 sequences, approximately 11% were seen once, and the ten largest hold more than 10%. The input for sequencing was PBMCs from blood, taken more than 35 days after vaccination. Receptors originate from a man aged 50 or older who received an inactivated influenza vaccine. Each CDR3 is given with its conserved first and last residue. D genes are given only for firm matches. Clone size is stated in some rows and not others, as once, few, many or a class when expanded.

>TRBV20-1|TRBD1|-|TRBJ2-3
TGCAGTGCTAGGGGACAGGTGAACACAGATACGCAGTATTTT
CSARGQVNTDTQYF
>TRBV18|-|once|TRBJ2-1
TGTGCCAGCTCGACCAGTGGGGTGCAGTTCTTC
CASSTSGVQFF
>TRBV5-1|-|many|TRBJ2-3
TGCGCCAGCAGCTTTCAGGGGAGGTTGTTAGCAGATACGCAGTATTTT
CASSFQGRLLADTQYF
>TRBV12-3/TRBV12-4|-|many|TRBJ2-1
TGTGCCAGCAGTCCAACCGGGACGGAATACAATGAGCAGTTCTTC
CASSPTGTEYNEQFF
>TRBV20-1|TRBD2|-|TRBJ2-7
TGCAGTGCTACGAAAGGGACTAGCGGGTACGAGCAGTACTTC
CSATKGTSGYEQYF
>TRBV10-2|TRBD1|-|TRBJ2-1
TGCGCCAGCAGTGAGTGGACAGGGGAATGGTGGGGTTCCTACAATGAGCAGTTCTTC
CASSEWTGEWWGSYNEQFF
>TRBV12-3/TRBV12-4|-|many|TRBJ2-6
TGTGCCAGCAGTTTTCCGCAGGGCTCTGGGGCCAACGTCCTGACTTTC
CASSFPQGSGANVLTF
>TRBV12-3/TRBV12-4|TRBD1|many|TRBJ1-1
TGTGCCAGCAGATCCGGGACAGGGGCGAAGAACACTGAAGCTTTCTTT
CASRSGTGAKNTEAFF
>TRBV4-2|TRBD2|few|TRBJ2-2
TGTGCCAGCAGCCAACAGACTAGCGGGTACACCGGGGAGCTGTTTTTT
CASSQQTSGYTGELFF
>TRBV20-1|TRBD2|-|TRBJ2-2
TGCAGTGCTATCTCGGGACTAGCGGGAGCCGGGGAGCTGTATTTT
CSAISGLAGAGELYF